This T cell receptor (beta chain) derives from a study of blood T cells in healthy people across ages. Germline loops: CDR1 SGHTA, CDR2 FQGNSA. CDR3 length: 14 residues. V was pared by 5 bases and J by 6 bases, with 5 bases of the junction left unmatched. A second roughly 7 to 12 cycle PCR used barcoded and J-beta primers. Every cDNA molecule bore a tag from a template-switch adaptor containing 12 random nucleotides. TCRdb reanalysed the 5' RACE reads using MiXCR and keeps one entry per CDR3 protein. The sample lists roughly 700,000 distinct CDR3 sequences, more than 40% occurring once. Study outcomes and limitations: The authors considered diversity estimates from one million T cells to be underestimates.

Points on this clonotype: Its antigen remains unidentified.

The sample providers were healthy Caucasian people from Russia, aged about 6 to 95. At least 6 million PBMCs were isolated per sample. The material sequenced was blood. This TCR was recovered from a woman in her sixties or seventies in good health. The rearrangement uses TRBV7-2 and TRBJ2-2, with 8 bases aligning to TRBD1. CDR3 region: CASSPRQGSGELFF. CDR3 sequence (DNA): TGTGCCAGCAGCCCGAGACAGGGGTCCGGGGAGCTGTTTTTT.